This T cell receptor (beta chain) emerged from a study of control samples from healthy donors and cancer patients. The V end was cut by 4 bases, the J end by 5 bases, with 12 bases between. The CDR3 has 13 residues. The germline V gene encodes CDR1 SQVTM and CDR2 ANQGSEA. Some clones are missing from TCRdb's copy, which holds only in-frame ones; the method was immunoSEQ multiplex PCR. The table records approximately 82,000 clones, about 89% of them present only once. Only a few counts were recorded for this clone. The origin of this receptor is a man aged 45-65 years in good health. The chain joins TRBV29-1 to TRBJ2-1, with D possibly TRBD2 on 5 matching bases. The sample taken for sequencing was blood. CDR3 sequence reads: CSVGASSNNEQFF. Written as DNA, the CDR3 is TGCAGCGTTGGGGCTAGCTCAAACAATGAGCAGTTCTTC.